This T cell receptor beta chain came from a study of T cell changes during pregnancy in multiple sclerosis. Profiled with immunoSEQ multiplex PCR; TCRdb holds only in-frame clones, not every one. The sample holds approximately 70,000 clones, around nine tenths seen once. CDR1 is SGHVS, CDR2 FQNEAQ, per germline. This CDR3 is built from 15 residues. Trimming cost V 1 base and J 0 bases, with 9 bases left between them. This chain joins TRBV7-8 and TRBJ1-1; the D gene is possibly TRBD1 (5 bases). The TCR sequence derives from a female donor with multiple sclerosis, enrolled in a pregnancy study. This sample comprised peripheral blood, obtained in the third trimester of pregnancy. In nucleotides, the CDR3 is TGTGCCAGCAGCTTAGTAAGGGGAATGAACACTGAAGCTTTCTTT. It specifies CASSLVRGMNTEAFF.